The clone carrying this T cell receptor beta chain appeared a single time. What it binds is unknown. This CDR3 region has 13 residues. Trimming cost V 3 bases and J 7 bases, with 10 bases left between them. Per the germline V gene, CDR1 is LNHDA and CDR2 is SQIVND (reference sequence). This record comes from a study of neoadjuvant nivolumab and ipilimumab in lung cancer. Study observations and caveats: TCR richness and clonality were higher in tumors than adjacent uninvolved lung. Higher pretherapy blood TCR richness went with higher resected-tumor richness.

The data were produced by immunoSEQ multiplex PCR, yet TCRdb's version contains in-frame clones alone and is incomplete. The sample has 10,000 or so clones; about 80% are singletons. The sequences come from tumor tissue, collected after neoadjuvant nivolumab, alone or with ipilimumab, at or shortly before surgery. The clonotype originates from an adult with non-small cell lung cancer. This chain joins TRBV19 and TRBJ2-1; D perhaps matches TRBD2 (5 bases). DNA for the CDR3: TGTGCCAGTAGTATTGGACTTCAGAATGAGCAGTTCTTC. This sequence encodes CASSIGLQNEQFF.